This TCR beta chain was captured in a study of blood T cell repertoires in COVID-19. Study in general: Samples of COVID-19 (acute and convalescent) were obtained from the United States, Italy and Spain. PBMCs, B-cell-depleted T cells, or T cells were the source of the cDNA or gDNA that made up the material.

TCRdb's table, derived via immunoSEQ multiplex PCR, lists solely in-frame clones and lacks some. The sample includes 120,000 to 150,000 clones, about 90% of them seen just once. Sequencing was performed on peripheral blood. This sequence was found in a human donor in a cohort sampled during active COVID-19.

Here the CDR3 reads CASSLQSGGTDTQYF. In DNA, the CDR3 is TGTGCCAGCAGTTTACAGAGCGGTGGCACAGATACGCAGTATTTT. The chain links TRBV28 to TRBJ2-3; D is perhaps TRBD2 (5 bases). CDR1 and CDR2 from the germline V gene are MDHEN and SYDVKM. This CDR3 spans 15 amino acids. The V gene lost 2 bases and the J gene lost 1 base, with 10 bases spanning the gap.